This T cell receptor beta chain originates from a study of cytomegalovirus exposure and HLA in healthy donors (dated by TCRdb to about 2017). In the study overall: An earlier analysis of several hundred of the donors reported about 300 Gb of sequence data and 117 million unique TCR beta sequences obtained from about 179 million T cells. To decide whether each TCR beta V gene segment behaved as functional or pseudogenic, an earlier analysis of some 600 of the donors relied on high-throughput TCR beta sequencing. On average, 235,054 unique TCR beta nucleotide sequences were sequenced per donor among 398 genotyped donors of the cohort, with around 19% of those sequences being non-productive. In a later analysis, previously published TCR beta repertoires from 550 to 750 donors were re-analyzed and high-resolution HLA genotyping was added so that TCR occurrence patterns could be studied. Donor age, sex, ethnicity and CMV serostatus were compiled together with the repertoire data. Several DR-DQ haplotypes were handled as single units for association and clustering because linkage in the cohort was strong. The number of typed donors differed by locus: roughly 629-630 for A, B, C, DRB1 and DQB1; 500 to 550 for DQA1; 606 for DPA1; and around 450 for DPB1. Every repertoire in the discovery cohort had been generated on one and the same sequencing platform. A later genetic analysis took genome-wide SNP genotypes for about three fifths of the 666 donors and used that subset as a discovery cohort. High-throughput TCR immunosequencing, statistical association of individual TCRs with disease status, and machine learning were combined to predict cytomegalovirus infection status. The later analysis used no new phenotypic data to find candidate immune exposures, relying instead on TCR beta sequences and their occurrence across donors. About 280 gigabases of sequencing data and 70 million to 95 million unique TCR sequences made up an early release that covered under 750 HLA-typed donors. A separate validation cohort of approximately 130 different subjects was used in addition to the roughly 720-subject first cohort. Of the approximately 400 genotyped donors, 65% to 90% fell in the genetic ancestry cluster associated with self-reported Caucasian donors. Both class I and class II loci were covered by HLA typing, at four-digit resolution. The study was designed to test whether signatures of past pathogen exposure could be identified by cataloging public T cell receptors. The T cell repertoires of 666 subjects were profiled by immunosequencing and related to cytomegalovirus serostatus. The study at large found these results: Only TCR beta chains were sequenced in this cohort, and the absence of alpha or paired-chain data limited detectable features. A later analysis associated around 16,000 TCR beta sequences with specific HLA alleles at a false discovery rate of 0.05. According to the authors, the approach could potentially be generalized to other disease states and immunological phenotypes. In a later analysis, TCR association rates were found to vary across HLA loci, with the most associated TCRs seen for DRB1 alleles and the fewest for HLA-C alleles. Most TCR sequences were seen in very few donors, while some public TCRs were found in many individuals. A few of the identified cytomegalovirus-associated TCR beta chains were confirmed in vitro to be specific for cytomegalovirus antigens. In both the original and validation cohorts, the classifier was reported to diagnose cytomegalovirus status with high specificity and sensitivity. Correlated functional status among segregating V segments might reflect linkage disequilibrium, but an unknown experimental factor could not be ruled out. For the cohort, immune exposure information was limited to CMV serostatus. A further reported finding was that TCR beta sequences accurately predicted the HLA-A and HLA-B alleles for most subjects in the first cohort. Because the 87-base-pair reads could not distinguish some IMGT-functional V segments, including TRBV6-2 and TRBV6-3, those segments were excluded. In a later genetic analysis, a missense DCLRE1C variant was associated with V-gene and J-gene trimming of TCR beta chains, and the association was replicated in an independent cohort. According to a later analysis, most CMV-associated TCR beta chains appeared to be HLA-restricted, and the HLA associations seemed to be driven largely by CMV exposure. A total of 164 TCR beta chains were listed by the study as associated with cytomegalovirus. A cluster of highly shared sequence variants was judged likely to be a technical artifact of the sequencing pipeline. Assigning TCR associations to individual alleles was difficult when HLA alleles, especially DR and DQ, strongly co-occurred. Roughly 15 rarely observed V segments, including chromosome 9 orphons, were excluded from the earlier analysis of a few hundred of the donors because counts were too low. According to a later analysis, parvovirus B19, influenza, CMV and Epstein-Barr virus appeared linked to several top co-occurrence clusters. In a later analysis, HLA-associated TCR beta chains showed more clonal expansion and lower generation probabilities than non-associated chains that were equally common. Broadly in line with IMGT annotations, most TCR beta V segments showed up in productive rearrangements about 90% or about 30% of the time in an earlier analysis of under 700 of the donors. Compared with the approximately 720-donor mean, donors in an Asian-associated ancestry cluster had fewer N-insertions in productive TCRs, according to a later genetic analysis. Sequencing depth was assumed to be roughly uniform across donors in the presence/absence analyses, though that assumption may not hold. HLA typing was unavailable for some donors at each locus, so association tests used only the typed subset.

At the junction V is shortened by 5 bases and J by 1 base, with 14 bases in between. The germline V gene yields MNHNS for CDR1 and SASEGT for CDR2. From its cysteine to its phenylalanine, the CDR3 spans 15 amino acids. This entry keeps only the CDR3 DNA: 45 bases, framed from base 1. Preparation of the library involved the immunoSEQ multiplex PCR assay. The multiplex PCR relied on a mix of 60 forward primers for TCR Vbeta segments and 13 reverse primers for TCR Jbeta segments. The CDR3 region of rearranged TCR beta genes was amplified from genomic DNA by a multiplex PCR assay. Amplified TCR beta libraries were sequenced as 87-base-pair reads on the Illumina HiSeq System. The original methods were these. Across the 670 or so repertoires, a later analysis counted around 80 million unique TCR beta chains, 9.5 million to 13 million of which were shared by at least two donors. A nearest-neighbor algorithm error-corrected the raw reads and collapsed the reads into unique sequences, merging closely related sequences to remove PCR and sequencing errors. Alignment of CDR3 sequences to IMGT reference sequences was used to assign V, D and J gene segments. For a sequence to be retained, a match of at least six nucleotides to both a V gene segment and a J gene segment was required. Rearrangements were called productive when the CDR3 lacked stop codons and stayed in frame with V and J; all others were non-productive. CDR3 was defined by IMGT convention, running from the second conserved V-encoded cysteine to the conserved J-encoded phenylalanine. In an earlier analysis of more than 550 of the donors, sequences lacking an unambiguous match to a single V gene segment were excluded. In an earlier analysis of several hundred of the donors, V segments were called functional above 56.7% productive rearrangements and were called segregating when the between-donor standard deviation exceeded 5%. A statistical classification framework was developed to diagnose cytomegalovirus status using the catalog of TCR beta chain sequences. A later analysis assigned V and J genes by comparing TCR nucleotide sequences with IMGT/GENE-DB human TR gene sequences. A later analysis assigned CDR3 sequences and most-parsimonious VDJ recombination scenarios with the TCRdist pipeline. In a later analysis, each TCR beta chain was defined by its CDR3 amino acid sequence together with its V-gene family, and reads lacking a unique V-gene family were excluded. A later analysis removed 592 highly shared, low-generation-probability nucleotide sequences to deal with suspected cross-contamination and a sequencing artifact. In a later analysis, a clonal expansion index was calculated for each public chain from normalized within-repertoire ranks of inferred template counts. A later analysis computed generation probabilities with a VDJ recombination model fitted to out-of-frame rearrangements, and checked the results against IGoR. In a later analysis, TCR-TCR, TCR-HLA and TCR-CMV co-occurrence was scored with hypergeometric tests, and a repertoire-size bias correction was applied to TCR pairs. In a later analysis, false discovery rates were estimated by permuting HLA or CMV assignments 20 times. In a later analysis, co-occurring TCRs were grouped with DBSCAN, and TCRdist sequence similarity was added when clustering was performed within HLA-allele-positive subsets. Repertoires with fewer than 30,000 or more than 120,000 public chains, plus five repertoires with anomalous nucleotide sharing, were excluded from co-occurrence clustering. This is the immuneACCESS table as TCRdb keeps it, with only in-frame sequences that have V and J called. A part of the clones is gone; compared with another copy, unresolved V genes explain less than half, and the rest is unexplained. V and J calls and clone size are copied from that table; D and trimming were computed from the DNA. A total of 150,000 to 200,000 clones appear in this sample, about four fifths of them only once. 1.5% to 2% of the sample lies in the top ten.

Regarding this clone: Its antigen is still unknown. Per-nucleotide qualities are absent, and no much larger clonotype sits a single base away.

The cohort comprised more than 550 healthy bone marrow donors. All cohort members were sampled while nominally healthy, although unrecorded immune exposures were likely present. The donor tested CMV seronegative, placing the donor among the 300 to 450 seronegative members of the cohort. Each donor provided a peripheral blood sample, and peripheral blood mononuclear cells were used for TCR beta sequencing. Genomic DNA was extracted from the blood cell samples with the Qiagen DNeasy Blood Extraction Kit. This TCR was sampled from a man aged 18 to 29 in good health and CMV-seronegative. The rearranged segments are TRBV6-1 and TRBJ1-2, with TRBD1 as a weak D call on 5 bases. Sequencing was carried out using PBMCs. The DNA sequence reads TGTGCCAGCAGTACAGACAGTAAGATTAACTATGGCTACACCTTC. Translated, it gives CASSTDSKINYGYTF.